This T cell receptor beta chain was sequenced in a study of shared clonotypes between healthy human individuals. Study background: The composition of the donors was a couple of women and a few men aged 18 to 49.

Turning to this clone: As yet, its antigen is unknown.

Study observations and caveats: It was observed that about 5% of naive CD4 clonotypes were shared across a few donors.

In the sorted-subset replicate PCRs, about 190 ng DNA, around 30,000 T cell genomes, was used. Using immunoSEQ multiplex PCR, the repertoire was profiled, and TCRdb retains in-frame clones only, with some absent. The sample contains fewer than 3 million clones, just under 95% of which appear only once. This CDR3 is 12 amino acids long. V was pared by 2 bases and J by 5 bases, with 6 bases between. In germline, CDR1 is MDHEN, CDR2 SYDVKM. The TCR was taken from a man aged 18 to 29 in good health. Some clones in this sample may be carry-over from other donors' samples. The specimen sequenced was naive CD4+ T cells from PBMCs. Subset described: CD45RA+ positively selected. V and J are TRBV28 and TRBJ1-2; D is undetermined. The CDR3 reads CASSLKRYGYTF. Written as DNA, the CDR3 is TGTGCCAGCAGTTTAAAACGATATGGCTACACCTTC.